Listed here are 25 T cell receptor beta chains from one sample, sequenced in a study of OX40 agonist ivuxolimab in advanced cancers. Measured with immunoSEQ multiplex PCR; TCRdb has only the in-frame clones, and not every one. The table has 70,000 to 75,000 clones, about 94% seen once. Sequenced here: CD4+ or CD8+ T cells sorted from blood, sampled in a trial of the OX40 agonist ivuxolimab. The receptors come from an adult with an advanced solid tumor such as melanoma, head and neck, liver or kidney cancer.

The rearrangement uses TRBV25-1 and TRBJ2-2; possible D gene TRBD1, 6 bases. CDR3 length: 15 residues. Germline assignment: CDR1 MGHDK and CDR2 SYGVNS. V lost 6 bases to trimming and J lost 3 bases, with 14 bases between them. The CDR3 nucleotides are TGTGCCAGCAGAAGCCGGGACACCGACACCGGGGAGCTGTTTTTT. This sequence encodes CASRSRDTDTGELFF. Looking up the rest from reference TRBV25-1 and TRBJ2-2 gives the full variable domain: EADIYQTPRYLVIGTGKKITLECSQTMGHDKMYWYQQDPGMELHLIHYSYGVNSTEKGDLSSESTVSRIRTEHFPLTLESARPSHTSQYLCASRSRDTDTGELFFGEGSRLTVL.

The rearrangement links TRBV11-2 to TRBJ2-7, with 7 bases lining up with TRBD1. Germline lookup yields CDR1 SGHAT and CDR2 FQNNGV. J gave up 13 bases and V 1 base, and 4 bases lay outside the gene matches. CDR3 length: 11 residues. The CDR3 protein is CASSLVGTAYF. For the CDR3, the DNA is TGTGCCAGCAGCTTAGTAGGGACAGCATACTTC.

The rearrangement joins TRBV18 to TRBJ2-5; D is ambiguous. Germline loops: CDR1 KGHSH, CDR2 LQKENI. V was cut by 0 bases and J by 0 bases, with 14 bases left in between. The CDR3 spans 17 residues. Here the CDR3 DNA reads TGTGCCAGCTCACCACCGTTCATAGGACCGAACCAAGAGACCCAGTACTTC. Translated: CASSPPFIGPNQETQYF.

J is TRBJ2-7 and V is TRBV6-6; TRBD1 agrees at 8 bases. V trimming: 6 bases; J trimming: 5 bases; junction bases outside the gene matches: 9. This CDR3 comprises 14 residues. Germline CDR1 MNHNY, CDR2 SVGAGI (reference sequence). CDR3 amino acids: CASSDGQGRNEQYF. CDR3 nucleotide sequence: TGTGCCAGCAGCGACGGACAGGGTCGGAACGAGCAGTACTTC.

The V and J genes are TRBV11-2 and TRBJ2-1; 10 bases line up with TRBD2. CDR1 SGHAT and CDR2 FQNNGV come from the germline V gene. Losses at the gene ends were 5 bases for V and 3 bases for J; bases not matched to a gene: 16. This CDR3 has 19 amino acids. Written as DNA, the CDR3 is TGTGCCAGCAGCCGCCTTCGTACTAGGACTAGCGGTTACTACAATGAGCAGTTCTTC. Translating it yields CASSRLRTRTSGYYNEQFF. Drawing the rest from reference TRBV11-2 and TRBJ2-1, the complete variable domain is EAGVAQSPRYKIIEKRQSVAFWCNPISGHATLYWYQQILGQGPKLLIQFQNNGVVDDSQLPKDRFSAERLKGVDSTLKIQPAKLEDSAVYLCASSRLRTRTSGYYNEQFFGPGTRLTVL.

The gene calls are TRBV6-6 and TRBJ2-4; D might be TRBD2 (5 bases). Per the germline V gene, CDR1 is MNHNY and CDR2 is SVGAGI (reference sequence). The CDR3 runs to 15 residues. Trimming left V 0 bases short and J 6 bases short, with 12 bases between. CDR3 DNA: TGTGCCAGCAGTTACTCTCTTGGGAGTCGAAACATTCAGTACTTC. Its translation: CASSYSLGSRNIQYF.

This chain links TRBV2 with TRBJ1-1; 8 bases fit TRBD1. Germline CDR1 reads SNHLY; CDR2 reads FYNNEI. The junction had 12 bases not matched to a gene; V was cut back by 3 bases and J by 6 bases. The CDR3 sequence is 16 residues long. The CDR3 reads CASSETGTGLQAEAFF. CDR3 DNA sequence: TGTGCCAGCAGTGAGACAGGGACAGGCTTACAAGCTGAAGCTTTCTTT.

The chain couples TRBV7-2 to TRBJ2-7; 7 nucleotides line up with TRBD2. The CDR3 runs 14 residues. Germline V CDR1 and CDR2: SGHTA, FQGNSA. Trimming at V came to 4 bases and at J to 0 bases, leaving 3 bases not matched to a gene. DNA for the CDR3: TGTGCCAGCAGCTCCCGGACTAGCTCCTACGAGCAGTACTTC. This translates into CASSSRTSSYEQYF.

This CDR3 reads CASSGTSGRGNTGELFF. CDR3 in DNA: TGTGCCAGCAGCGGGACTAGCGGGAGAGGGAACACCGGGGAGCTGTTTTTT. The rearrangement links TRBV7-9 to TRBJ2-2, with TRBD2 matching over 14 bases. CDR1 and CDR2 from the germline V gene are SEHNR and FQNEAQ (reference sequence). The CDR3 is 17 amino acids. V lost 5 bases to trimming and J lost 1 base; unmatched junction nucleotides: 3.

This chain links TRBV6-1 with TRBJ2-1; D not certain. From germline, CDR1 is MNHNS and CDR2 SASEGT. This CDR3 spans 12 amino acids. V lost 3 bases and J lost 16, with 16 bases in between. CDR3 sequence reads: CASSDPVRRGFF. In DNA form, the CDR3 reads TGTGCCAGCAGTGATCCTGTCAGACGCGGATTCTTC.

The CDR3 reads CASNHGSSANNEQFF. CDR3 DNA sequence: TGTGCCAGCAACCACGGGAGTAGTGCAAACAATGAGCAGTTCTTC. V usage is TRBV11-2 and J usage is TRBJ2-1; TRBD2 might be the D (6 bases). This CDR3 spans 15 amino acids. The germline V gene has CDR1 SGHAT and CDR2 FQNNGV. V was shortened by 7 bases and J by 5 bases, with 18 bases between the two germline ends.

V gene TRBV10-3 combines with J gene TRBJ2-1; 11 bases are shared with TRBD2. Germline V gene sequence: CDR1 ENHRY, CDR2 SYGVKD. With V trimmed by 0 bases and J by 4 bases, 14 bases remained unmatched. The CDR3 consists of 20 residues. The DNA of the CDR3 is TGTGCCATCAGTGAGTCGAGGTTAGCGGGAGGGCCAGGGGAATACAATGAGCAGTTCTTC. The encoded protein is CAISESRLAGGPGEYNEQFF.

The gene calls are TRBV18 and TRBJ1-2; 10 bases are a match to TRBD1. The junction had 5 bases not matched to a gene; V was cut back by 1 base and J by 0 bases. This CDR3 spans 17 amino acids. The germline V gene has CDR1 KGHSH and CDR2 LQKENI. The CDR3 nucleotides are TGTGCCAGCTCACCACTCACAGGACAGGGGGCTAACTATGGCTACACCTTC. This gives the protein CASSPLTGQGANYGYTF.

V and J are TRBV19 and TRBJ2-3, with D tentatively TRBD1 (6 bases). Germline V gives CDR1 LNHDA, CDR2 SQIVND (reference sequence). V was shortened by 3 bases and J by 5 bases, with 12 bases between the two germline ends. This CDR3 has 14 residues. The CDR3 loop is CASSMTGLGDTQYF. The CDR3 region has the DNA TGTGCCAGTAGTATGACAGGTCTGGGAGATACGCAGTATTTT.

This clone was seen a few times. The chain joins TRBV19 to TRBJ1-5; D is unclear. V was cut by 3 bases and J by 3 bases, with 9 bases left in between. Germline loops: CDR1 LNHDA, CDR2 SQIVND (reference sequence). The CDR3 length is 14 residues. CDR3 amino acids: CASSIGQVNQPQHF. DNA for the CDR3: TGTGCCAGTAGTATCGGGCAGGTCAATCAGCCCCAGCATTTT.

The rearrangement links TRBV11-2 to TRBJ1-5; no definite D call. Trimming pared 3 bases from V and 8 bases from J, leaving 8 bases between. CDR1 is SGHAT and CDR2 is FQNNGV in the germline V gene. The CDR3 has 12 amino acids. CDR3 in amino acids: CASSLGGKPQHF. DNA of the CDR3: TGTGCCAGCAGCTTGGGCGGAAAGCCCCAGCATTTT.

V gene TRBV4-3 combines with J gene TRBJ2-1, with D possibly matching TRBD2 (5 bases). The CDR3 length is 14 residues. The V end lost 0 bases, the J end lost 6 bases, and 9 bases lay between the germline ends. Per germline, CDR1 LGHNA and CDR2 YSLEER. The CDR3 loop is CASSQDGLTNEQFF. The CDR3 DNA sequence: TGCGCCAGCAGCCAAGATGGACTCACCAATGAGCAGTTCTTC.

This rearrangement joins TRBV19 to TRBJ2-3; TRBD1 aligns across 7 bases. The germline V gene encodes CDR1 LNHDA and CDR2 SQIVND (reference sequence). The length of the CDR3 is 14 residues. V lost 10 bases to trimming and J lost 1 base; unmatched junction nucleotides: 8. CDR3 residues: CATQDRVGTDTQYF. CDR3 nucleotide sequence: TGTGCCACCCAAGACAGGGTTGGCACAGATACGCAGTATTTT. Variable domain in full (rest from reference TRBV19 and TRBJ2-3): DGGITQSPKYLFRKEGQNVTLSCEQNLNHDAMYWYRQDPGQGLRLIYYSQIVNDFQKGDIAEGYSVSREKKESFPLTVTSAQKNPTAFYLCATQDRVGTDTQYFGPGTRLTVL.

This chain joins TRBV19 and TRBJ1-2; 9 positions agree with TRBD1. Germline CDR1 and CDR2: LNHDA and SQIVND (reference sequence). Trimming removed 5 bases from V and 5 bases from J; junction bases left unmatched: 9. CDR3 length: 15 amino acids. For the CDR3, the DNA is TGTGCCAGTAGTTACCGACAGGGGGTAAATTATGGCTACACCTTC. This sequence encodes CASSYRQGVNYGYTF. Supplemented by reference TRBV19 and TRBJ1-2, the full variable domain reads DGGITQSPKYLFRKEGQNVTLSCEQNLNHDAMYWYRQDPGQGLRLIYYSQIVNDFQKGDIAEGYSVSREKKESFPLTVTSAQKNPTAFYLCASSYRQGVNYGYTFGSGTRLTVV.

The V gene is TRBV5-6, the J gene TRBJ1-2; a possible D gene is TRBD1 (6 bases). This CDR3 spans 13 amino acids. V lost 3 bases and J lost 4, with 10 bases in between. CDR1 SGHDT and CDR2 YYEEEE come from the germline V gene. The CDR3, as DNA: TGTGCCAGCAGCTCCGGGACATCCTATGGCTACACCTTC. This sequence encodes CASSSGTSYGYTF.

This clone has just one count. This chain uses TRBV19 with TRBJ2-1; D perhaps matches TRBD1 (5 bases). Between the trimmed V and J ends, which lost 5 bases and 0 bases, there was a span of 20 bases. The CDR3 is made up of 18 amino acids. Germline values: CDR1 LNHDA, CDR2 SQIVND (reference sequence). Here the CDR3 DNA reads TGTGCCAGTAGTCCTCCTGGCCCGATTAGGGGCTCCTACAATGAGCAGTTCTTC. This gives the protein CASSPPGPIRGSYNEQFF. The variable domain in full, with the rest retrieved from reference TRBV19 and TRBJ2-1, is DGGITQSPKYLFRKEGQNVTLSCEQNLNHDAMYWYRQDPGQGLRLIYYSQIVNDFQKGDIAEGYSVSREKKESFPLTVTSAQKNPTAFYLCASSPPGPIRGSYNEQFFGPGTRLTVL.

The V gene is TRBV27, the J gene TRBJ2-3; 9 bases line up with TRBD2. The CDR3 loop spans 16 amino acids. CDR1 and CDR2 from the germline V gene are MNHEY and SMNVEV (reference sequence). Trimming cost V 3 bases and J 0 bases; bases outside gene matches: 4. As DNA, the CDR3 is TGTGCCAGCAGTTTTAGCGGGAGAACTAGCACAGATACGCAGTATTTT. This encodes CASSFSGRTSTDTQYF.

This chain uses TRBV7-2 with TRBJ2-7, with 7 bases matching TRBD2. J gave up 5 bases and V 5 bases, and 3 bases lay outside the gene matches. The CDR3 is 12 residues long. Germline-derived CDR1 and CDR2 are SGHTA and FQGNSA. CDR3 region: CASSPGGNEQYF. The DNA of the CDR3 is TGTGCCAGCAGCCCCGGGGGGAACGAGCAGTACTTC.

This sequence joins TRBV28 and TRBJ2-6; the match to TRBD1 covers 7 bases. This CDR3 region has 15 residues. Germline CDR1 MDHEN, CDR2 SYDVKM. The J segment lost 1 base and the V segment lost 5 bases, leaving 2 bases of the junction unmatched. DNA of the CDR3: TGTGCCAGCAGTGTCAGGGGGTCTGGGGCCAACGTCCTGACTTTC. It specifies CASSVRGSGANVLTF.

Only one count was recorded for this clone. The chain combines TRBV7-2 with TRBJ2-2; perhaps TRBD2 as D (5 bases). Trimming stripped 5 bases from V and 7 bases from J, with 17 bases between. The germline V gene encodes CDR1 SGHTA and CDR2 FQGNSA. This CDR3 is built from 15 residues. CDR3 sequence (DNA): TGTGCCAGCAGCATTTGGACTTCTCACGGCGGGGAGCTGTTTTTT. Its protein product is CASSIWTSHGGELFF.